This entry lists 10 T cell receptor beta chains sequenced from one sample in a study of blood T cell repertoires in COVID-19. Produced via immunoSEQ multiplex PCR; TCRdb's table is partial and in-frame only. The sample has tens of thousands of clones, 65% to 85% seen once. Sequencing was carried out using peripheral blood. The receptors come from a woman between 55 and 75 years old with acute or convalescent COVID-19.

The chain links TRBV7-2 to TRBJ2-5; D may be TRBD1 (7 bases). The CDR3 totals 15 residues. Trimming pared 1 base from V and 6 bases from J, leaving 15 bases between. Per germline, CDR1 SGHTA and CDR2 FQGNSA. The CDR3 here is CASSLGGTVVKTQYF. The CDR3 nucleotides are TGTGCCAGCAGCTTAGGCGGGACAGTGGTGAAGACCCAGTACTTC.

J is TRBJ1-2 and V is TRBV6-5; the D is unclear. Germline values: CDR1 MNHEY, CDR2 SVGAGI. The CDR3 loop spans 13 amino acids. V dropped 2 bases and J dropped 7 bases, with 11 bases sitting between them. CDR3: CASSYNSDGGYTF. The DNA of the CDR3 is TGTGCCAGCAGTTACAACAGTGACGGTGGCTACACCTTC.

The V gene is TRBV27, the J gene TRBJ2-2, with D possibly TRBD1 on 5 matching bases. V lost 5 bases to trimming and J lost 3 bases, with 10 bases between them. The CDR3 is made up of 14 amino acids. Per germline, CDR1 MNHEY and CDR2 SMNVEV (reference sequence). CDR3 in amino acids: CASSQGSDTGELFF. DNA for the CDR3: TGTGCCAGCAGTCAGGGTTCGGACACCGGGGAGCTGTTTTTT.

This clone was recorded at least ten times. CDR3 amino acids: CASSAGTGTGHSSYEQYF. CDR3 DNA sequence: TGTGCCAGCAGTGCAGGTACAGGGACCGGCCACAGCTCCTACGAGCAGTACTTC. The rearrangement uses TRBV25-1 and TRBJ2-7, with D possibly being TRBD1 (6 bases). V was pared by 4 bases and J by 0 bases, with 22 bases between. CDR1 MGHDK and CDR2 SYGVNS come from the germline V gene. The CDR3 runs to 18 residues.

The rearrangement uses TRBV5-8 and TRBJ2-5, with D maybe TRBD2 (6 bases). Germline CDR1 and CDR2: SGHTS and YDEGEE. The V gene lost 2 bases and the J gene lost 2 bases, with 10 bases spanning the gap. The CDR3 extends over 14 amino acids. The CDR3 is CASSFERVQETQYF. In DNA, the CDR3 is TGTGCCAGCAGCTTTGAGCGGGTACAAGAGACCCAGTACTTC. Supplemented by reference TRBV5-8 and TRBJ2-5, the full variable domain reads EAGVTQSPTHLIKTRGQQATLRCSPISGHTSVYWYQQALGLGLQFLLWYDEGEERNRGNFPPRFSGRQFPNYSSELNVNALELEDSALYLCASSFERVQETQYFGPGTRLLVL.

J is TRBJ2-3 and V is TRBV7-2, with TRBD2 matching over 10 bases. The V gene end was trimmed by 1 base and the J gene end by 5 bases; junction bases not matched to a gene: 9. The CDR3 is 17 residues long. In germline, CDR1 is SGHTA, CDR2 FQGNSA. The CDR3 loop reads CASSLERGGRPGDTQYF. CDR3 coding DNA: TGTGCCAGCAGCTTAGAGCGGGGGGGCCGGCCGGGAGATACGCAGTATTTT.

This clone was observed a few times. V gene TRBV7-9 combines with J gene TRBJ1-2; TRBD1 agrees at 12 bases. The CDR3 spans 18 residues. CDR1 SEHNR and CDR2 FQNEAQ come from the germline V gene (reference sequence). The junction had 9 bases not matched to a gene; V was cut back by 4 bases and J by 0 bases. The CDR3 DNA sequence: TGTGCCAGCAGCTCCCCTTCGGGACAGGGGGCCTCTAACTATGGCTACACCTTC. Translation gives CASSSPSGQGASNYGYTF.

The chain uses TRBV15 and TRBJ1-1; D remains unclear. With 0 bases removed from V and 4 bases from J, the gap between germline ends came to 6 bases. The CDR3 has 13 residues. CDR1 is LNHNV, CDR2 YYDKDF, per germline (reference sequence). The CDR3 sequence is CATSRDSGTEAFF. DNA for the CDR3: TGTGCCACCAGCAGAGATTCGGGCACTGAAGCTTTCTTT. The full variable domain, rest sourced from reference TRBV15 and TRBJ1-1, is DAMVIQNPRYQVTQFGKPVTLSCSQTLNHNVMYWYQQKSSQAPKLLFHYYDKDFNNEADTPDNFQSRRPNTSFCFLDIRSPGLGDTAMYLCATSRDSGTEAFFGQGTRLTVV.

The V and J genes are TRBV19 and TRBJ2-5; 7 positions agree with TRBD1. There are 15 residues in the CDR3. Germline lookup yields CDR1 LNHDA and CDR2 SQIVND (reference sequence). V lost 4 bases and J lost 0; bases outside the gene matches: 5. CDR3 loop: CASSRTGGNQETQYF. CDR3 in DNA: TGTGCCAGTAGTAGGACAGGTGGGAACCAAGAGACCCAGTACTTC.

The CDR3 bases are TGTGCCAGCCGCACCCCGACAGAACCCCAGTACTTC. Encoded protein: CASRTPTEPQYF. V and J are TRBV6-5 and TRBJ2-5; D is perhaps TRBD1 (5 bases). Trimming took 8 bases from V and 9 from J, leaving 16 bases between them. The CDR3 spans 12 residues. Germline CDR1 is MNHEY and CDR2 is SVGAGI.